This T cell receptor beta chain was observed in a study of cytomegalovirus exposure and HLA in healthy donors. Primers: 60 Vbeta forward and 13 Jbeta reverse. Libraries were prepared by immunoSEQ multiplex PCR; TCRdb keeps only in-frame clonotypes and omits some of them. Altogether more than 150,000 clones are present, around 80% being singletons, with the ten largest covering more than 6%. The CDR3 is made up of 10 amino acids. This rearrangement joins TRBV21-1 to TRBJ1-1; TRBD1 is the table's D call and was not checked against the DNA. TRBV21-1 is recorded as a pseudogene. This TCR was sampled from a man in his forties in good health and CMV-seropositive. Source material: PBMCs. CDR3 in DNA: TGTGCCAGCAGCGCTAGGCGGACAGCGTTT. Its protein product is CASSARRTAF.